A single sample is the source of the 18 T cell receptor beta chains below, sequenced in a study of blood T cell repertoires in COVID-19. Profiling relied on immunoSEQ multiplex PCR, and the TCRdb table lists in-frame clones only, not all of them. The sample has about 110,000 clones, about 91% seen once. Source material: peripheral blood. The receptors originated from a man between 45 and 60 years old with active or convalescent COVID-19.

J is TRBJ2-3 and V is TRBV5-1; 8 bases agree with TRBD2. Trimming cost V 3 bases and J 2 bases; bases outside gene matches: 8. CDR1 is SGHRS, CDR2 YFSETQ, per germline. The CDR3 has 16 amino acids. DNA for the CDR3: TGCGCCAGCAGCTCCCAGACTAGCGTCTCCACAGATACGCAGTATTTT. Its translation is CASSSQTSVSTDTQYF.

J is TRBJ1-1 and V is TRBV6-5; D gene ambiguous. Germline assignment: CDR1 MNHEY and CDR2 SVGAGI. The CDR3 contains 15 residues. The V and J ends lost 0 bases and 2 bases respectively, with 10 bases between them. This CDR3 is CASSYSFGVNTEAFF. CDR3 DNA: TGTGCCAGCAGTTACTCCTTCGGGGTTAACACTGAAGCTTTCTTT.

The genes are TRBV7-9 and TRBJ2-7, with TRBD1 as a possible D gene (6 bases). The germline V gene encodes CDR1 SEHNR and CDR2 FQNEAQ (reference sequence). The CDR3 totals 13 residues. Trimming stripped 4 bases from V and 7 bases from J, with 14 bases between. DNA for the CDR3: TGTGCCAGCAGCTATGACAGGACCGTTGAGCAGTACTTC. It is translated as CASSYDRTVEQYF.

The V gene is TRBV21-1, the J gene TRBJ1-1; TRBD1, the table's D call, was not compared with the DNA. TRBV21-1 is a pseudogene locus. The CDR3 loop spans 14 amino acids. This CDR3 reads CASSPGGQNTEAFF. CDR3 DNA sequence: TGTGCCAGCAGCCCAGGGGGCCAGAACACTGAAGCTTTCTTT.

The chain's CDR3 is CASSPPAGQIMNTEAFF. The DNA of the CDR3 is TGCGCCAGCAGCCCTCCCGCAGGGCAAATCATGAACACTGAAGCTTTCTTT. The chain recombines TRBV4-1 with TRBJ1-1; maybe TRBD1 (5 bases). The CDR3 covers 17 residues. CDR1 is MGHRA and CDR2 is YSYEKL in the germline V gene. Trimming took off 4 bases at V and 0 bases at J, with 18 bases between the two ends.

The count of this clone is one. V is TRBV5-1 and J is TRBJ2-1, with D perhaps matching TRBD2 (5 bases). The CDR3 consists of 15 residues. V lost 4 bases and J 7 bases, leaving 18 bases between the germline ends. Germline assignment: CDR1 SGHRS and CDR2 YFSETQ. The CDR3 spells CASSGMDSMANEQFF. The CDR3 DNA follows: TGCGCCAGCAGCGGGATGGACTCGATGGCGAATGAGCAGTTCTTC.

The rearrangement joins TRBV9 to TRBJ2-5, with a tentative D call TRBD1 (6 bases). Germline assignment: CDR1 SGDLS and CDR2 YYNGEE. V lost 4 bases, J lost 5 bases, and 21 bases lay in between. The CDR3 spans 16 residues. The CDR3 DNA reads as TGTGCCAGCAGCTCGAACTGGGACATCGGGACGGAGACCCAGTACTTC. Translated, it gives CASSSNWDIGTETQYF.

The V call is TRBV30, the J call TRBJ2-7, with a tentative D call TRBD1 (5 bases). The CDR3 is made up of 12 amino acids. CDR1 GTSNPN and CDR2 SVGIG come from the germline V gene (reference sequence). The V end lost 0 bases, the J end lost 7 bases, and 10 bases lay between the germline ends. The CDR3: CAWSVEGVEQYF. CDR3 nucleotide sequence: TGTGCCTGGAGTGTTGAAGGGGTAGAGCAGTACTTC.

This chain links TRBV6-5 with TRBJ2-5; TRBD2 matches at 7 bases. Germline CDR1 is MNHEY and CDR2 is SVGAGI. The V gene end was trimmed by 5 bases and the J gene end by 0 bases; junction bases not matched to a gene: 3. This CDR3 spans 14 amino acids. Written as DNA, the CDR3 is TGTGCCAGCAGTCCTCGGGGGGACCAAGAGACCCAGTACTTC. Its translation: CASSPRGDQETQYF.

The rearrangement joins TRBV30 to TRBJ1-3, with D possibly being TRBD1 (6 bases). Germline CDR1 reads GTSNPN; CDR2 reads SVGIG (reference sequence). The CDR3 spans 13 residues. The V end was cut by 4 bases, the J end by 2 bases, with 9 bases between. CDR3 in amino acids: CAWTGVAGNTIYF. The CDR3 region has the DNA TGTGCCTGGACAGGGGTCGCTGGAAACACCATATATTTT.

The V call is TRBV1, the J call TRBJ2-2; the listed D gene, TRBD1, was not tested against the DNA. TRBV1 is tagged as a pseudogene. The CDR3 has 19 amino acids. The CDR3 spells CTSSQDVPGQGGHGGELFF. The CDR3 DNA reads as TGCACCAGCAGCCAAGACGTACCGGGACAGGGGGGTCATGGCGGGGAGCTGTTTTTT.

This clone was detected a few times. The V call is TRBV7-2, the J call TRBJ2-1; maybe TRBD2 (6 bases). Germline lookup yields CDR1 SGHTA and CDR2 FQGNSA. There are 15 residues in the CDR3. The V end lost 2 bases, the J end lost 4 bases, and 12 bases lay between the germline ends. For the CDR3, the DNA is TGTGCCAGCAGCTTACGGGCTAGCGAGTACAATGAGCAGTTCTTC. Amino acids: CASSLRASEYNEQFF.

This sequence joins TRBV11-2 and TRBJ2-7; 10 nucleotides match TRBD2. The CDR3 runs 15 residues. In germline, CDR1 is SGHAT, CDR2 FQNNGV. Trimming removed 5 bases from V and 1 base from J; junction bases left unmatched: 5. The CDR3 reads CASSRLAGVSYEQYF. CDR3 in DNA: TGTGCCAGCAGCCGCCTAGCGGGAGTGTCCTACGAGCAGTACTTC.

The chain is built from TRBV5-6 and TRBJ1-2; D perhaps matches TRBD1 (5 bases). V lost 1 base and J 4 bases, leaving 8 bases between the germline ends. CDR3 size: 13 residues. Germline V gives CDR1 SGHDT, CDR2 YYEEEE. CDR3 sequence reads: CASSLRGTYGYTF. The CDR3 nucleotides read TGTGCCAGCAGCTTGCGGGGGACCTATGGCTACACCTTC.

CDR3 DNA: TGTGCCAGCAGTTCTCAAAGTCCGGGACAGGGTGGTGGTGCTTTCTTT. Its protein is CASSSQSPGQGGGAFF. The chain couples TRBV6-5 to TRBJ1-1; 9 bases fit TRBD1. J gave up 11 bases and V 4 bases, and 17 bases lay outside the gene matches. This CDR3 has 16 amino acids. Germline CDR1 MNHEY, CDR2 SVGAGI.

This rearrangement joins TRBV18 to TRBJ1-5; the match to TRBD1 covers 10 bases. V gave up 0 bases and J gave up 6 bases; unmatched junction bases: 8. The CDR3 has 17 amino acids. Germline CDR1 and CDR2: KGHSH and LQKENI. CDR3 nucleotides: TGTGCCAGCTCACCACCGGCGCGACAGGGGGCTCGTCAGCCCCAGCATTTT. Encoded protein: CASSPPARQGARQPQHF.

The chain joins TRBV6-6 to TRBJ2-7; D is perhaps TRBD2 (5 bases). The germline CDR1 and CDR2 sequences are MNHNY and SVGAGI (reference sequence). The CDR3 runs 15 residues. Trimming stripped 6 bases from V and 2 bases from J, with 17 bases between. The CDR3 sequence: CASSRDLAWAYEQYF. For the CDR3, the DNA is TGTGCCAGCAGCCGTGACTTAGCGTGGGCCTACGAGCAGTACTTC.

The rearrangement uses TRBV27 and TRBJ2-5; 7 bases fit TRBD2. The CDR3 spans 16 residues. Looked up from germline, CDR1 is MNHEY and CDR2 is SMNVEV (reference sequence). V shed 3 bases, J shed 5 bases, and the junction held 12 bases outside the gene matches. The CDR3 bases are TGTGCCAGCAGTTTTGTGCTAAACGGGAGGAGTGAGACCCAGTACTTC. Protein sequence: CASSFVLNGRSETQYF.